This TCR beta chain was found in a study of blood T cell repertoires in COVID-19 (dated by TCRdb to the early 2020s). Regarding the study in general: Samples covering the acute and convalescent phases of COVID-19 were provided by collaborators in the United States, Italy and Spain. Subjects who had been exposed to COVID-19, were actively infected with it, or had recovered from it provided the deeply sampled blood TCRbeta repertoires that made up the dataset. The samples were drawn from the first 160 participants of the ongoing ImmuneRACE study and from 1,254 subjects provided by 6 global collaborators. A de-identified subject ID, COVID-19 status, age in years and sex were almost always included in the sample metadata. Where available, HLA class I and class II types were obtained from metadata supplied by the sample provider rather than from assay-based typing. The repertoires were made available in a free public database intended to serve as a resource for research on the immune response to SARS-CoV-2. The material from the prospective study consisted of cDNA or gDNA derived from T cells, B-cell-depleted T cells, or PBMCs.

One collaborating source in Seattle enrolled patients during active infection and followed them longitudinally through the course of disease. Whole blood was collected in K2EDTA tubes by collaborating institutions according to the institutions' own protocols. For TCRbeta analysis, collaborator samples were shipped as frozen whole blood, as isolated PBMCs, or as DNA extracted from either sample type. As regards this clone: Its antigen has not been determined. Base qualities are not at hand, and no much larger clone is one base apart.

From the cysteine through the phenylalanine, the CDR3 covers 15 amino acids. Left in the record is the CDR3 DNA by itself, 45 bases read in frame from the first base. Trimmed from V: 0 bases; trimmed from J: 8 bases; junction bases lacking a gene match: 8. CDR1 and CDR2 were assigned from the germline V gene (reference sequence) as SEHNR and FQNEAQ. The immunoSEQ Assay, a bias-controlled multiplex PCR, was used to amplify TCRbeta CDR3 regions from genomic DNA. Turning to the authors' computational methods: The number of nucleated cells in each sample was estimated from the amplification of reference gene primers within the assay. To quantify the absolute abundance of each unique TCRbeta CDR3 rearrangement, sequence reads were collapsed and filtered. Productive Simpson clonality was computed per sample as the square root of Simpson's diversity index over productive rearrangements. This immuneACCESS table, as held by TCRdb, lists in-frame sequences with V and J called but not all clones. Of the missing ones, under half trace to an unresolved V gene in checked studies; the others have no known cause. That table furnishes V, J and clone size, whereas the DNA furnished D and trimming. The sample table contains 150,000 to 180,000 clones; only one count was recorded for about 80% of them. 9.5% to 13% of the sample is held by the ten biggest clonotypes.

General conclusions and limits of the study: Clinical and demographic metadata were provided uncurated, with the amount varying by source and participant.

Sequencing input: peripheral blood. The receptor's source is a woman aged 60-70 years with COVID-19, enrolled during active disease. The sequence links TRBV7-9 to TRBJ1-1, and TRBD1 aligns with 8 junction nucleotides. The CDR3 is CASSLAGTGRLEAFF. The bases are TGTGCCAGCAGCTTAGCAGGGACAGGTCGCCTCGAAGCTTTCTTT.